This T cell receptor (beta chain) emerged from a study of blood T cell repertoires in COVID-19. This CDR3 contains 15 residues. Looked up from germline, CDR1 is MDHEN and CDR2 is SYDVKM. V lost 3 bases and J lost 1, with 10 bases in between. Methods used by the authors: Estimation of nucleated cell counts was performed using reference gene primer amplification. Clones were read by immunoSEQ multiplex PCR, and TCRdb kept only the in-frame ones, dropping some. The DNA gave D and trimming, while V, J and clone size come from that table. The sample contains 170,000 or so clones, 75% to 85% of which appear only once.

Sequenced sample: peripheral blood. The TCR sequence derives from a human donor in a cohort sampled during active COVID-19. The chain links TRBV28 to TRBJ1-5; the D is unclear. CDR3 nucleotide sequence: TGTGCCAGCAGTTTGTGGGGAGGAAGCAATCAGCCCCAGCATTTT. Protein sequence: CASSLWGGSNQPQHF.